Listed here are 28 T cell receptor beta chains from one sample, sequenced in a study of shared clonotypes between healthy human individuals. Clones were sequenced by immunoSEQ multiplex PCR, and TCRdb holds only the in-frame ones, with some missing. The table lists some 490,000 clones, 70% to 85% of them singletons, with 12% in the top ten. The sample consisted of PBMCs. The receptors derive from a middle-aged woman in good health. Some clones in this sample may be carry-over from other donors' samples.

This clone has only one observation. This CDR3 reads CASSQDVARLYPQGTEAFF. In nucleotides, the CDR3 is TGTGCCAGCAGCCAAGATGTCGCCAGACTTTACCCCCAGGGCACTGAAGCTTTCTTT. The rearrangement uses TRBV4-2 and TRBJ1-1, with D perhaps TRBD1 (5 bases). Germline V gene lookup returns CDR1 LGHNA and CDR2 YNFKEQ. CDR3 size: 19 residues. V was shortened by 0 bases and J by 4 bases, with 24 bases between the two germline ends.

The V gene is TRBV9, the J gene TRBJ1-5, with 9 bases that match TRBD1. Germline CDR1 SGDLS, CDR2 YYNGEE. The CDR3 consists of 14 residues. J gave up 4 bases and V 3 bases, and 2 bases lay outside the gene matches. The CDR3 loop reads CASSGTGVNQPQHF. The CDR3 DNA follows: TGTGCCAGCAGCGGGACAGGGGTAAATCAGCCCCAGCATTTT.

The V call is TRBV7-9, the J call TRBJ2-7, with 7 bases matching TRBD1. Germline V gene lookup returns CDR1 SEHNR and CDR2 FQNEAQ (reference sequence). The J segment lost 2 bases and the V segment lost 4 bases, leaving 8 bases of the junction unmatched. This CDR3 comprises 15 residues. Here the CDR3 reads CASSSPDRDAYEQYF. The CDR3 nucleotides read TGTGCCAGCAGCTCGCCCGACAGGGACGCCTACGAGCAGTACTTC.

The chain recombines TRBV2 with TRBJ2-5; 8 bases are shared with TRBD1. After removal of 11 bases from V and 1 base from J, the junction contained 6 bases not matched to a gene. The CDR3 length is 13 residues. Germline V gene lookup returns CDR1 SNHLY and CDR2 FYNNEI. The CDR3 loop reads CAGSTGGQETQYF. The CDR3 bases are TGTGCCGGATCTACAGGGGGCCAAGAGACCCAGTACTTC.

The genes are TRBV7-8 and TRBJ1-1, with D possibly matching TRBD1 (6 bases). The CDR3 loop spans 15 amino acids. CDR1 is SGHVS and CDR2 is FQNEAQ in the germline V gene. The V end lost 5 bases, the J end lost 0 bases, and 13 bases lay between the germline ends. The CDR3 loop is CASSPEQGMNTEAFF. CDR3 nucleotides: TGTGCCAGCAGCCCCGAACAGGGAATGAACACTGAAGCTTTCTTT.

The chain has TRBV7-3 and TRBJ2-3; 8 positions match TRBD1. Germline V gives CDR1 SGHTA, CDR2 FQGTGA. V lost 5 bases and J lost 6; bases outside the gene matches: 4. This CDR3 has 13 amino acids. CDR3 bases: TGTGCCAGCAGCCCAGGGGGCTCGGATACGCAGTATTTT. Its translation: CASSPGGSDTQYF.

Worth noting for this clone: One end of the junction fails to match germline, which may point to a read error. This chain joins TRBV7-7 and TRBJ2-7; a possible D gene is TRBD1 (5 bases). CDR3 size: 14 residues. Germline lookup yields CDR1 SSHAT and CDR2 FNYEAQ (reference sequence). The CDR3 protein is CASSLTTEAYEQYF. The CDR3, as DNA: TGTGCTAGCAGCTTGACGACAGAGGCCTACGAGCAGTACTTC.

CDR3 loop: CAWSVPASGSYEQYF. In nucleotides, the CDR3 is TGTGCCTGGAGTGTACCGGCTAGCGGGAGTTACGAGCAGTACTTC. The V and J genes are TRBV30 and TRBJ2-5; 10 nucleotides match TRBD2. The DNA matches TRBJ2-7 better at its end, which makes the J call doubtful. Germline lookup yields CDR1 GTSNPN and CDR2 SVGIG (reference sequence). This CDR3 has 15 residues.

J is TRBJ1-2 and V is TRBV28, with D unresolved. From germline, CDR1 is MDHEN and CDR2 SYDVKM. V dropped 1 base and J dropped 6 bases, with 6 bases sitting between them. The length of the CDR3 is 12 residues. The CDR3 sequence is CASSLYQDGYTF. In DNA form, the CDR3 reads TGTGCCAGCAGTTTATACCAAGATGGCTACACCTTC.

The chain carries TRBV6-1 and TRBJ1-4; D unresolved. Germline V CDR1 and CDR2: MNHNS, SASEGT. This CDR3 comprises 14 residues. Trimming removed 0 bases from V and 4 bases from J, with 6 bases in between. CDR3: CASSEARVNEKLFF. The CDR3 DNA is TGTGCCAGCAGTGAAGCGCGGGTTAATGAAAAACTGTTTTTT.

Note on this clone: Since a far larger clone is one base different, this is likely a read error. The J gene is TRBJ2-5, the V gene TRBV6-1; D perhaps matches TRBD2 (5 bases). The CDR3 totals 16 residues. Germline CDR1 and CDR2: MNHNS and SASEGT. Here the CDR3 reads CANSEAQTGTKETQYF. Here the CDR3 DNA reads TGTGCCAACAGTGAAGCGCAGACGGGAACGAAAGAGACCCAGTACTTC.

V and J are TRBV15 and TRBJ2-5; possibly TRBD1 for D (6 bases). Trimming left V 8 bases short and J 5 bases short, with 18 bases between. The CDR3 contains 14 residues. Germline CDR1 and CDR2: LNHNV and YYDKDF (reference sequence). As DNA, the CDR3 is TGTGCCACCCGCCCCCCGGACAGCTGGGAGACCCAGTACTTC. Its protein product is CATRPPDSWETQYF.

A few counts support this clone. The rearrangement joins TRBV7-6 to TRBJ2-5; D is unresolved. The DNA matches TRBJ2-7 better at its end, which makes the J call doubtful. Germline assignment: CDR1 SGHVS and CDR2 FNYEAQ. This CDR3 spans 14 amino acids. The CDR3 sequence is CASSLEASSDEQYF. The DNA for the CDR3 is TGTGCCAGCAGCTTAGAAGCTTCGAGCGACGAGCAGTACTTC.

The V and J genes are TRBV30 and TRBJ1-4, with D possibly matching TRBD1 (5 bases). The CDR3 has 14 amino acids. CDR1 and CDR2 from the germline V gene are GTSNPN and SVGIG (reference sequence). The V end was cut by 4 bases, the J end by 5 bases, with 14 bases between. The CDR3 bases are TGTGCCTGGAATCTGGGACTCCCAAATGAAAAACTGTTTTTT. Translating gives CAWNLGLPNEKLFF.

The V and J genes are TRBV7-9 and TRBJ2-7, with 10 bases fitting TRBD2. The V gene end was trimmed by 5 bases and the J gene end by 0 bases; junction bases not matched to a gene: 7. The CDR3 contains 16 residues. Germline CDR1 and CDR2: SEHNR and FQNEAQ (reference sequence). For the CDR3, the DNA is TGTGCCAGCAGCCTGAAACTAGCGGGACACTCCTACGAGCAGTACTTC. The encoded protein is CASSLKLAGHSYEQYF.

The CDR3 DNA reads TGTGCCAGCAGTGATGGACAGTCCTATAATTCACCCCTCCACTTT. This codes for CASSDGQSYNSPLHF. The V and J genes are TRBV13 and TRBJ1-6; D is perhaps TRBD1 (6 bases). Between the trimmed V and J ends, which lost 6 bases and 1 base, there was a span of 10 bases. This CDR3 is built from 15 residues. Germline CDR1 and CDR2: PRHDT and FYEKMQ (reference sequence).

The V gene is TRBV27, the J gene TRBJ1-1; 7 nucleotides line up with TRBD1. V was pared by 6 bases and J by 4 bases, with 5 bases of the junction left unmatched. The CDR3 spans 13 residues. Germline lookup yields CDR1 MNHEY and CDR2 SMNVEV (reference sequence). The CDR3 region has the DNA TGTGCCAGCAGCAGGGGGTCGGTCACTGAAGCTTTCTTT. Its protein is CASSRGSVTEAFF.

V is TRBV19 and J is TRBJ2-1, with 10 bases aligning to TRBD2. V lost 6 bases to trimming and J lost 8 bases; unmatched junction nucleotides: 13. CDR1 LNHDA and CDR2 SQIVND come from the germline V gene (reference sequence). The CDR3 sequence is 16 residues long. CDR3 amino acids: CASRQLAGPLGDEQFF. The CDR3 DNA reads as TGTGCCAGTAGACAACTAGCGGGACCTCTAGGGGATGAGCAGTTCTTC.

This clone was counted a few times. This chain joins TRBV5-6 and TRBJ2-7, with 7 bases that match TRBD1. CDR1 is SGHDT and CDR2 is YYEEEE in the germline V gene. With V trimmed by 4 bases and J by 2 bases, 6 bases remained unmatched. This CDR3 is 14 amino acids long. This CDR3 is CASSMQGDPYEQYF. CDR3 sequence (DNA): TGTGCCAGCAGCATGCAGGGGGATCCCTACGAGCAGTACTTC. Based on the CDR3 plus reference TRBV5-6 and TRBJ2-7, the full variable domain is DAGVTQSPTHLIKTRGQQVTLRCSPKSGHDTVSWYQQALGQGPQFIFQYYEEEERQRGNFPDRFSGHQFPNYSSELNVNALLLGDSALYLCASSMQGDPYEQYFGPGTRLTVT.

The chain uses TRBV7-9 and TRBJ1-6, with D possibly matching TRBD1 (5 bases). This CDR3 has 14 amino acids. Trimming removed 5 bases from V and 5 bases from J, with 10 bases in between. Germline CDR1 SEHNR, CDR2 FQNEAQ (reference sequence). This chain's CDR3 is CASSAGPNNSPLHF. The CDR3 DNA is TGTGCCAGCAGCGCGGGACCGAATAATTCACCCCTCCACTTT.

This chain uses TRBV28 with TRBJ1-5, with D perhaps TRBD1 (5 bases). Germline CDR1 reads MDHEN; CDR2 reads SYDVKM. V was shortened by 5 bases and J by 6 bases, with 20 bases between the two germline ends. The CDR3 is made up of 16 amino acids. The CDR3 nucleotides are TGTGCCAGCAGTAAACGACATGGGCAGGGCGTTCAGCCCCAGCATTTT. It translates to CASSKRHGQGVQPQHF.

The rearrangement uses TRBV5-4 and TRBJ2-7, with unresolved D. The germline gives CDR1 SGHNT, CDR2 YYREEE (reference sequence). Between the trimmed V and J ends, which lost 4 bases and 3 bases, there was a span of 11 bases. This CDR3 has 13 amino acids. The CDR3 sequence: CASSDNSFYEQYF. For the CDR3, the DNA is TGTGCCAGCAGCGACAACTCCTTCTACGAGCAGTACTTC.

The CDR3 is CASSKGGGTFRNTGELFF. The CDR3 DNA is TGTGCCAGCAGTAAGGGGGGCGGAACCTTCCGGAACACCGGGGAGCTGTTTTTT. The chain employs TRBV2 and TRBJ2-2, with D tentatively TRBD1 or TRBD2 (6 bases each). In germline, CDR1 is SNHLY, CDR2 FYNNEI. The length of the CDR3 is 18 residues. V lost 5 bases to trimming and J lost 1 base, with 20 bases between them.

The chain recombines TRBV28 with TRBJ1-1, with D perhaps TRBD1 (6 bases). The ends were cut back, 4 bases at V and 5 bases at J, with 14 bases in the middle. Germline V gene data show CDR1 as MDHEN and CDR2 as SYDVKM. The CDR3 is 14 amino acids. The CDR3 coding sequence is TGTGCCAGCAGTTCCGGGGACACAGCTACTGAAGCTTTCTTT. This gives the protein CASSSGDTATEAFF.

The sample holds many counts of this clone. V is TRBV4-2 and J is TRBJ1-5, with D perhaps TRBD1 (5 bases). Trimming took 0 bases from V and 5 from J, leaving 11 bases between them. The CDR3 totals 15 residues. Per germline, CDR1 LGHNA and CDR2 YNFKEQ. Here the CDR3 DNA reads TGTGCCAGCAGCCAAGATTCAGGGAGCCATCAGCCCCAGCATTTT. Encoded protein: CASSQDSGSHQPQHF.

The rearrangement uses TRBV6-5 and TRBJ2-3, with 7 bases aligning to TRBD2. This CDR3 is 13 amino acids long. Germline-derived CDR1 and CDR2 are MNHEY and SVGAGI. The junction had 2 bases not matched to a gene; V was cut back by 2 bases and J by 6 bases. CDR3 in amino acids: CASSYREGDTQYF. CDR3 sequence (DNA): TGTGCCAGCAGTTACAGGGAGGGGGATACGCAGTATTTT.

The J gene is TRBJ2-5, the V gene TRBV18, with a tentative D call TRBD2 (5 bases). This CDR3 comprises 13 residues. The V gene's germline CDR1 is KGHSH and CDR2 LQKENI. Trimming pared 6 bases from V and 0 bases from J, leaving 8 bases between. The CDR3 loop is CASSRAYQETQYF. In nucleotides, the CDR3 is TGTGCCAGCTCGAGGGCGTACCAAGAGACCCAGTACTTC.

J is TRBJ2-1 and V is TRBV5-4; 8 positions match TRBD2. Germline values: CDR1 SGHNT, CDR2 YYREEE (reference sequence). The CDR3 runs to 16 residues. V lost 0 bases, J lost 3 bases, and 5 bases stayed unmatched. DNA of the CDR3: TGTGCCAGCAGCTTGGATGCGGGAGGACTCTACAATGAGCAGTTCTTC. Amino acids: CASSLDAGGLYNEQFF. The full variable domain, completed using reference TRBV5-4 and TRBJ2-1, is ETGVTQSPTHLIKTRGQQVTLRCSSQSGHNTVSWYQQALGQGPQFIFQYYREEENGRGNFPPRFSGLQFPNYSSELNVNALELDDSALYLCASSLDAGGLYNEQFFGPGTRLTVL.